This T cell receptor (beta chain) stems from a study of T-cell memory formation after mild COVID-19. Germline CDR1 reads SGHNT; CDR2 reads YENEEA. The CDR3 has 16 amino acids. J lost 0 bases, V lost 5 bases, and 10 bases had no gene match. TCRdb itself ran the 5' RACE reads through MiXCR, one entry per CDR3 protein. Here the sample spans around 300,000 distinct CDR3 sequences, approximately 8.4% being singletons. This receptor was identified in a man in his late teens or twenties who had mild COVID-19 (a few samples of this study predate the infection). Cell type and time point are not known. This chain connects TRBV11-3 to TRBJ2-7; 7 bases map to TRBD2. Sequenced material: PBMCs or a T cell subset sorted from them (not recorded which). Here the CDR3 reads CASSPRSGGSSYEQYF. CDR3 DNA: TGTGCCAGCAGCCCCCGGAGTGGCGGGAGCTCCTACGAGCAGTACTTC.